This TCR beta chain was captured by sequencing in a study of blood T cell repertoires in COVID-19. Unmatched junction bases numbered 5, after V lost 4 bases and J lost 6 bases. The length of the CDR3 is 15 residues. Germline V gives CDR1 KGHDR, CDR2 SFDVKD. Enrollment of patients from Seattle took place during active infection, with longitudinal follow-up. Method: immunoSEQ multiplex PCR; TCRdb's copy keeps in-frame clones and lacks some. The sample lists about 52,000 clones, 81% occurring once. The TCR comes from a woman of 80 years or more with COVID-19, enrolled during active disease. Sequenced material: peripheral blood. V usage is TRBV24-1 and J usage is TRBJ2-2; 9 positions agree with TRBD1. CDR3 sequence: CATSEPGQGAGELFF. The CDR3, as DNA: TGTGCCACCAGTGAGCCGGGACAGGGCGCCGGGGAGCTGTTTTTT.